The rows below give T cell receptor beta chains drawn from one sample of a study of CD4 T cells in relation to SARS-CoV-2 and coronaviruses. Only in-frame clones appear in the TCRdb table, and some are missing; sequencing was by immunoSEQ multiplex PCR. The table shows roughly 25,000 clones, with around 67% occurring only once. No antigen is known for these receptors. Sample: CD4+ T cells from PBMCs, cultured in vitro. The receptor set was obtained from a human donor in good health. CDR3s include the opening cysteine and the closing phenylalanine or tryptophan. Each record gives: CDR3 DNA, CDR3 protein, D gene, clone size, J gene, V gene. The D gene is left open where the match is weak. The listing skips clone size in some rows; elsewhere it reads once, few, many or a size class.

TGTGCCAGCAGTCCGCAAGCGGGAGGTCTAAGAAATGAGCAGTTCTTC CASSPQAGGLRNEQFF TRBD2 . TRBJ2-1 TRBV27
TGCGCCAGCAGCTTCCTACCATCCTACGAGCAGTACTTC CASSFLPSYEQYF . . TRBJ2-7 TRBV5-1
TGTGCCACCAGTGACCGGGACGTCCAAGAGACCCAGTACTTC CATSDRDVQETQYF . . TRBJ2-5 TRBV24-1
TGTGCCACCAGCAGACTAAACAGGGAGGTGGACATTCAGTACTTC CATSRLNREVDIQYF . few TRBJ2-4 TRBV15
TGTGCCTGGAGTGGAGCGGCAGGCTACGAGCAGTACTTC CAWSGAAGYEQYF . . TRBJ2-7 TRBV30
TGTGCCAGTAGTTTCCAGACAGATCTGAACACTGAAGCTTTCTTT CASSFQTDLNTEAFF . few TRBJ1-1 TRBV19
TGTGCCAGCACCGACAGGGGGCCCAGACAGCCCCAGCATTTT CASTDRGPRQPQHF TRBD1 medium-sized TRBJ1-5 TRBV6-6
TGTGCCAGCAGCTTAACGGGTCCAGATACGCAGTATTTT CASSLTGPDTQYF . . TRBJ2-3 TRBV7-3
TGTGCCAGCAGTATAGCGGGAGCCGGGTACGAGCAGTACTTC CASSIAGAGYEQYF TRBD2 . TRBJ2-7 TRBV28
TGTGCCACCAGTGATCAATCCCTTCAGACTAGCGGGAGATCAGATACGCAGTATTTT CATSDQSLQTSGRSDTQYF TRBD2 . TRBJ2-3 TRBV24-1
TGTGCCGGGGGACAAGCTTTCTCTGGAAACACCATATATTTT CAGGQAFSGNTIYF . . TRBJ1-3 TRBV30
TGTGCCAGCTCACCAGTGACGGGGGAGCAGTACTTC CASSPVTGEQYF . . TRBJ2-7 TRBV18
TGTGCCAGCACCCTGACAGGGCGGACCGAGCAGTACTTC CASTLTGRTEQYF TRBD1 . TRBJ2-7 TRBV2
TGTGCCAGCAGCCGAACCCAACTAGCGGGAGGAGATACGCAGTATTTT CASSRTQLAGGDTQYF TRBD2 . TRBJ2-3 TRBV7-9
TGCGCCAGCCAACAGACTAGCGGGTCCTACGAGCAGTACTTC CASQQTSGSYEQYF TRBD2 . TRBJ2-7 TRBV5-1
TGTGCCAGCAGCTTAGTCCGGAATGAAAAACTGTTTTTT CASSLVRNEKLFF . . TRBJ1-4 TRBV11-2
TGTGCCAGCAGCTTATTAGGGACAGGGGAATTCCGCGAGTACAATGAGCAGTTCTTC CASSLLGTGEFREYNEQFF TRBD1 . TRBJ2-1 TRBV5-6
TGTGCTAGTGGTTTGGTACTGGACAGGGGGCTGGGTCAGCCCCAGCATTTT CASGLVLDRGLGQPQHF TRBD1 . TRBJ1-5 TRBV12-5
TGTGCCAGCAGTCCAACGGAGCTAGCCAAAAACATTCAGTACTTC CASSPTELAKNIQYF . . TRBJ2-4 TRBV7-8
TGTGCCAGTGGGGTGGGTTTATCGGTATACGAGCAGTACTTC CASGVGLSVYEQYF . . TRBJ2-7 TRBV2
TGTGCCAGCAGTTTAAAGAGCCCCGAGGCGGGAGCACGGCAGCCCCAGCATTTT CASSLKSPEAGARQPQHF . . TRBJ1-5 TRBV27
TGCGCCAGTAGCCTTAGCGGGAGTTTGAATGAGCAGTTCTTC CASSLSGSLNEQFF TRBD2 . TRBJ2-1 TRBV10-1
TGTGCCTGGAGCCCGGGACAGGAACCCTACGAGCAGTACTTC CAWSPGQEPYEQYF TRBD1 . TRBJ2-7 TRBV30
TGTGCCAGCAGCTTAAAAGCGGAATCCTACAATGAGCAGTTCTTC CASSLKAESYNEQFF . . TRBJ2-1 TRBV7-3
TGTGCCACCGCCGGGACAGCAGAGACCCAGTACTTC CATAGTAETQYF TRBD1 . TRBJ2-5 TRBV19
TGTGCCACCAGCCTAGACAGGGGGCGTGGAGAGACGCGCACAGATACGCAGTATTTT CATSLDRGRGETRTDTQYF TRBD1 . TRBJ2-3 TRBV24-1
TGTGCCAGCAGCACCCACGGCGGGGGTATGACCTTC CASSTHGGGMTF . . TRBJ1-2 TRBV27
TGCGCCAGCAGTGGTGGATTCGGGTCCTACTCTGGAAACACCATATATTTT CASSGGFGSYSGNTIYF . medium-sized TRBJ1-3 TRBV10-1
TGTGCCATCAGTGACACCGTGGGCAACTATGGCTACACCTTC CAISDTVGNYGYTF . once TRBJ1-2 TRBV10-3
TGCGCCAGCAGCTTGGATTTGGGGACTGAAGCTTTCTTT CASSLDLGTEAFF . few TRBJ1-1 TRBV5-1
TGTGCCAGCAGTTTAACAGGGAGGTATTCACCCCTCCACTTT CASSLTGRYSPLHF . . TRBJ1-6 TRBV27
TGCAGCGCCCGGACAGACACAGATACGCAGTATTTT CSARTDTDTQYF . . TRBJ2-3 TRBV29-1
TGTGCCAGTAGTCTAGGGACAGGGAACACTGAAGCTTTCTTT CASSLGTGNTEAFF TRBD1 few TRBJ1-1 TRBV19
TGTGCCAGCTCACCATACGGTCCAGTGAATATGAACGAGCAGTACTTC CASSPYGPVNMNEQYF . few TRBJ2-7 TRBV18
TGTGCCAGCAGCCAGGGGGATGCGGGAGGCCCGCGCTCCTACAATGAGCAGTTCTTC CASSQGDAGGPRSYNEQFF . . TRBJ2-1 TRBV7-6
TGTGCCAGCAGCCCAAAGAGGGACAGAATCACAGATACGCAGTATTTT CASSPKRDRITDTQYF TRBD1 . TRBJ2-3 TRBV7-3
TGTGCTAGTGGTTTGGTGCTTCAAGGAGGTCCGCTACCTAACTATGGCTACACCTTC CASGLVLQGGPLPNYGYTF . . TRBJ1-2 TRBV12-5
TGTGCCAGCAGCGTAGACAGCTATGGCTACACCTTC CASSVDSYGYTF . . TRBJ1-2 TRBV9
TGTGCCAGCAGCTCTGGACTAGCGGGAGCCGGGGAGCTGTTTTTT CASSSGLAGAGELFF TRBD2 once TRBJ2-2 TRBV5-4
TGTGCCAGCACCGGACAGCCTCCGGGACCCCAGCATTTT CASTGQPPGPQHF . . TRBJ1-5 TRBV2
TGTGCCAGCAGCTTGGGTTCGCAGGGGACAGATCTCTATGGCTACACCTTC CASSLGSQGTDLYGYTF TRBD1 . TRBJ1-2 TRBV5-6